Listed below are T cell receptor beta chains from one sample, sequenced in a study of cytomegalovirus exposure and HLA in healthy donors. The data were produced by immunoSEQ multiplex PCR, yet TCRdb's version contains in-frame clones alone and is incomplete. The table lists about 150,000 clones, 80% to 90% of them singletons, with less than 2.5% in the top ten. Sequenced input: PBMCs. Receptors originate from a woman under 30 in good health and CMV-seronegative. Both conserved end residues are trimmed from each CDR3. A D gene is named only where the DNA matches it firmly.

>TRBV6-5|TRBJ1-4|NA
ASRDSSTDEKLF
>TRBV27|TRBJ2-3|NA
ASSIRPGVGEDTQY
>TRBV28|TRBJ1-3|NA
ASSSGTSANTIY
>TRBV27|TRBJ1-4|NA
ASRRGSQLEKLF
>TRBV30|TRBJ1-2|TRBD1
AWGQGARGYT
>TRBV19|TRBJ2-3|TRBD2
ASTLAGGRTDTQY
>TRBV6-5|TRBJ2-3|NA
ASLRGGTQY
>TRBV29-1|TRBJ1-1|NA
SVVPRLMNTEAF
>TRBV4-3|TRBJ2-4|TRBD2
ASSQDVIAGVGAKNIQY
>TRBV6-5|TRBJ2-1|TRBD2
ATNSRAGNYNEQF
>TRBV4-1|TRBJ2-2|NA
ASSQQGGFSGELF
>TRBV19|TRBJ1-2|NA
ASSIGAQDQGYT
>TRBV9|TRBJ2-3|TRBD2
ASSAGPAGPDTQY
>TRBV5-8|TRBJ2-7|TRBD1
ASSSPGTGVREQY
>TRBV19|TRBJ1-2|NA
ATFRDTNLDGYT
>TRBV28|TRBJ2-5|TRBD2
ASSHPLAGKQETQY
>TRBV21-1|TRBJ2-7|NA
ASSKGI
>TRBV10-3|TRBJ1-2|NA
AISGGSGGWGYGYT
>TRBV2|TRBJ2-3|NA
ASSVGASVSTDTQY
>TRBV27|TRBJ2-2|TRBD1
ASGDRGRTGELF
>TRBV7-9|TRBJ1-1|TRBD1
ASSLGTGFMMEAF
>TRBV6-1|TRBJ2-7|TRBD2
ASSEGLLASPYEQY
>TRBV27|TRBJ2-5|NA
ASSFSWGGGRRETQY
>TRBV5-5|TRBJ2-7|NA
ASSLAEGGAYEQY
>TRBV5-1|TRBJ2-1|NA
ASTPSSGVSYNEQF
>TRBV6-5|TRBJ2-5|NA
ASSRDSGSSQY
>TRBV2|TRBJ2-2|NA
ASSEVSAGELF
>TRBV15|TRBJ1-5|TRBD1
ATSRTQGRASNQPQH
>TRBV28|TRBJ1-2|TRBD1
ASTTQGMGYGYT
>TRBV4-1|TRBJ2-3|TRBD1
ASSQEMNRGINTQY